This T cell receptor (beta chain) was captured by sequencing in a study of spatial heterogeneity in lung cancer. The CDR3 consists of 14 residues. Germline CDR1 and CDR2: MNHNY and SVGAGI (reference sequence). The ends were cut back, 4 bases at V and 5 bases at J, with 15 bases in the middle. Time point here: sample taken at primary tumor resection. Whole RNA came from tumor, nontumor lung or frozen PBMC and was sequenced without being sorted. At least ten counts were recorded for this clonotype. TCRdb reanalysed the 5' RACE reads using MiXCR and keeps one entry per CDR3 protein. This sample yields about 36,000 distinct CDR3 sequences, of which less than 5.5% are seen a single time; under 35% belongs to the top ten.

The chain is built from TRBV6-6 and TRBJ2-7; no clear D gene. The origin of this receptor is a female donor with early-stage non-small cell lung cancer. The sample consisted of PBMCs, taken at surgery. Here the CDR3 reads CASSSERSWDEQYF. The DNA of the CDR3 is TGTGCCAGCAGTTCCGAACGTTCTTGGGACGAGCAGTACTTC.